This T cell receptor beta chain stems from a study of glioma-infiltrating T cells after dendritic cell vaccination (dated by TCRdb to the mid-2010s). Background on the whole study: The cohort comprised around 15 glioblastoma patients from Phase I and II dendritic cell vaccination trials, 9 newly diagnosed and 6 with recurrent disease. Each patient got three intradermal injections of the dendritic cell vaccine, spaced at biweekly intervals, in the arm below the axilla. Between the early 2000s and the early 2010s, the patients were given dendritic cell vaccination pulsed with autologous tumor lysate. The vaccine was prepared from monocyte-derived dendritic cells that were cultured for 6 to 7 days with IL-4 and GM-CSF and then pulsed overnight with autologous tumor lysate. TCR sequencing metrics, including TIL content and tumor-blood repertoire overlap, were correlated with survival after dendritic cell vaccination. Tumor-infiltrating lymphocyte content was quantified and tumor and blood repertoires were compared in dendritic cell-vaccinated glioblastoma patients by deep sequencing of TCR beta CDR3 regions.

Using the immunoSEQ assay, TCRB CDR3 regions were amplified from around 2 micrograms of genomic DNA, or from all available DNA when less than that was on hand. The multiplex PCR relied on 60 forward primers for TCR V beta segments and 13 reverse primers for J beta segments. To estimate reads per starting template, synthetic control templates were spiked into each sample at limiting dilution. Reads of 87 bp were generated by sequencing on the Illumina HiSeq System. In the source study's methods: PCR and sequencing errors were removed by a nearest neighbor algorithm that merged closely related sequences. TCR overlap was measured as the percentage of unique tumor TCR beta sequences that were also present in the peripheral blood of the same patient. The table comes from immuneACCESS by way of TCRdb, which keeps in-frame sequences with V and J called. Part of the clones is missing from these tables; in studies checked, under half for an unresolved V gene and the rest for unknown reasons. That table supplies the V and J calls and clone size; D and trimming were determined from the DNA. Counted in this sample were about 50,000 clones; 89% of them appeared once. The leading ten clones occupy around 5% of the sample.

Summary of the overall study and its limitations: The cohort was small and heterogeneous, only a few patients had full blood and tumor sets, and even fewer had initial-recurrent tumor pairs. TCR clonality showed no direct relationship with survival, which suggests that a diverse polyclonal response may matter. The three-group TCR overlap response model was described as speculative and requiring prospective validation. After dendritic cell vaccination, a higher estimated pretreatment TIL content predicted longer time to progression and longer overall survival.

This clone was observed a handful of times. Its antigen is still unknown. No clone much larger than this one lies a single base away; base qualities are absent. What the time point label conveys for this sample: after dendritic cell vaccination, including at tumor progression/relapse. Patients were selected on the basis of adequate residual fresh-frozen tumor tissue and more than two years of available survival data. None of the glioblastoma patients carried an isocitrate dehydrogenase mutation, although molecular status otherwise varied. PBMC collection took place before vaccination, two weeks after the third vaccination, and at tumor progression if progression occurred. The Qiagen DNeasy Blood extraction Kit was used for extraction of genomic DNA. As encoded in the germline V gene, CDR1 is MNHEY while CDR2 is SVGAGI. The CDR3 spans 14 residues, from the cysteine through the phenylalanine. The sequence is cut down to CDR3 DNA, 42 bases in frame from base 1. V lost 6 bases and J lost 7 bases, and the count of bases not matched to a germline gene is 1.

The TCR originated in a human donor with glioblastoma. The source material was blood, sampled after dendritic cell vaccination. The V and J genes are TRBV6-5 and TRBJ2-2, with 14 bases in between that match TRBD2. The DNA reads TGTGCCAGCAGGGGACTAGCGGGAGTCGGGGAGCTGTTTTTT. It translates as CASRGLAGVGELFF.